This T cell receptor beta chain derives from a study of T cells in Graves' hyperthyroidism and ophthalmopathy. V was clipped by 5 bases and J by 5 bases, with 15 bases between them. The CDR3 covers 14 residues. Germline V gene data show CDR1 as SGHNT and CDR2 as YENEEA. Patients aged 18 to 65 with hyperthyroidism were newly diagnosed, with duration under 2 months. Clinical symptoms, serum thyroxine and TRAb, thyroid ultrasound and orbital computed tomography were used for the diagnoses. The source material, RNA transcripts, was used to amplify TCR beta CDR3 regions. First-round RT-PCR of the TCR CDR3 relied on the HTBI primer set. MiXCR, applied by TCRdb to the multiplex PCR reads, yields one record per CDR3 protein. Of around 340,000 distinct CDR3 sequences in the sample, roughly 17% are singletons; the top ten hold around 35%. This clonotype appeared many times. Its antigen is not known. Study-level findings and limits: Most thyroid clonotypes that were expanded above 0.001 also turned up in blood.

The chain combines TRBV11-3 with TRBJ2-5; maybe TRBD1 (6 bases). Specimen: blood. The sequence derives from a man younger than 40 with Graves' hyperthyroidism. CDR3 coding DNA: TGTGCCAGCAGCCTATCCAGGGGCTCGGAGACCCAGTACTTC. As protein: CASSLSRGSETQYF.